This TCR beta chain was observed in a study of blood T cell repertoires in COVID-19. Trimming pared 3 bases from V and 7 bases from J, leaving 16 bases between. CDR1 is LGHNA, CDR2 YSLEER, per germline. CDR3 length: 16 amino acids. Using immunoSEQ multiplex PCR, the repertoire was profiled, and TCRdb retains in-frame clones only, with some absent. The sample contains just over 70,000 clones, approximately 80% of which appear only once. The sequence derives from a man between 65 and 85 years old who had recovered from COVID-19. The chain combines TRBV4-3 with TRBJ1-6; TRBD1 is a possible D gene (6 bases). The sequenced sample consisted of peripheral blood. The CDR3, as DNA: TGCGCCAGCAGCCAGGGTTTCGGACAGACGAATTCACCCCTCCACTTT. This sequence encodes CASSQGFGQTNSPLHF.